This T cell receptor (beta chain) was recorded in a study of CD8+ T cells in alopecia areata. T lymphocytes (CD4+ and CD8+) were sorted from PBMCs. The germline gives CDR1 SQVTM, CDR2 ANQGSEA. Trimming took off 6 bases at V and 2 bases at J, with 7 bases between the two ends. The CDR3 contains 11 residues. cDNA serving as the sequencing template came from extracted, reverse transcribed RNA. Libraries were prepared by immunoSEQ multiplex PCR; TCRdb keeps only in-frame clonotypes and omits some of them. The data contain some 130,000 clones, approximately 53% of them seen just once; the ten biggest clones take up about 4.9%.

The sequencing used CD4+ T cells sorted from blood, collected at week 0. The V and J genes are TRBV29-1 and TRBJ1-2; no firm D call. The clonotype comes from a human donor with alopecia areata. In nucleotides, the CDR3 is TGCAGCGTCTCACAAAACTATGGCTACACCTTC. This translates into CSVSQNYGYTF.